In this sample, the clone carrying this T cell receptor beta chain turned up many times. Its antigen is unknown. For ophthalmopathy patients, the Clinical Activity Score was at least 3 and the NOSPECS grade at least 4; duration was under 3 months. The sample is drawn from a study of T cells in Graves' hyperthyroidism and ophthalmopathy. Findings and caveats of the study: Blood shared most expanded thyroid clonotypes above 0.001.

From RNA transcripts, TCR beta CDR3 regions were amplified. With the HTBI primer set, the TCR CDR3 went through a first round of RT-PCR. TCRdb used MiXCR to reprocess the multiplex PCR reads, holding one entry per CDR3 protein. The top ten hold about an eighth of the sample, which has 500,000 to 650,000 distinct CDR3 sequences, about 14% seen once. In germline, CDR1 is DFQATT, CDR2 SNEGSKA (reference sequence). This CDR3 contains 14 residues. Deletions cut 6 bases from V and 3 bases from J, with 15 bases between. Material for sequencing was blood. This receptor was taken from a woman aged 50 to 65 with Graves' ophthalmopathy. The chain joins TRBV20-1 to TRBJ2-1; either TRBD1 or TRBD2 may supply D (6 bases each). Here the CDR3 DNA reads TGCAGTGCGAGCTGGGGGGCTGGCTACAATGAGCAGTTCTTC. Its translation: CSASWGAGYNEQFF.